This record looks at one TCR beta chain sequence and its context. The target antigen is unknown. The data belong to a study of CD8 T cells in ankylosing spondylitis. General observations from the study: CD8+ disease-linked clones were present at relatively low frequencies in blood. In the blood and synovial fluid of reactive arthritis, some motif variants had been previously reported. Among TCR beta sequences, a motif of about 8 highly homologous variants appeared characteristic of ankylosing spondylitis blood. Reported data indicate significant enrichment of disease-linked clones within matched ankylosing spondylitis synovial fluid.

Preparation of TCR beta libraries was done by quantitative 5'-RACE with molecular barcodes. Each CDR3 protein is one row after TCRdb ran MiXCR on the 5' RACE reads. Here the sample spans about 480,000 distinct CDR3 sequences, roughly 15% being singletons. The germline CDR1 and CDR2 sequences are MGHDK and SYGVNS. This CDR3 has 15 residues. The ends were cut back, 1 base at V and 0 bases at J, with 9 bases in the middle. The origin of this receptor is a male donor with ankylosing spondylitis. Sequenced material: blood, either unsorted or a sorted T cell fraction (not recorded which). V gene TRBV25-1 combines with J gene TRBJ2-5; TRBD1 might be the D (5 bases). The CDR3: CASSEWGTYQETQYF. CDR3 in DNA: TGTGCCAGCAGTGAATGGGGCACCTACCAAGAGACCCAGTACTTC. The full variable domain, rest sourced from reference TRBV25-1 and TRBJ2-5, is EADIYQTPRYLVIGTGKKITLECSQTMGHDKMYWYQQDPGMELHLIHYSYGVNSTEKGDLSSESTVSRIRTEHFPLTLESARPSHTSQYLCASSEWGTYQETQYFGPGTRLLVL.